This TCR beta chain was sequenced for a study of shared clonotypes between healthy human individuals. Study-level points and caveats: Sequencing depth was predicted to influence how clonotypes are shared among donors. Memory subsets generally showed smaller estimated richness than naive subsets did.

TCRdb's copy holds only in-frame clones and misses some; the assay was immunoSEQ multiplex PCR. Found here are 850,000 to 1,100,000 clones, about 72% of them singletons; the top ten hold over 0.8%. Turning to this clone: The target antigen is unknown.

Within Nashville, Tennessee resided all donors, each a Caucasian adult. This CDR3 contains 14 residues. Germline V gene sequence: CDR1 KGHSH, CDR2 LQKENI. V dropped 1 base and J dropped 4 bases, with 10 bases sitting between them. The rearrangement joins TRBV18 to TRBJ2-5, with a possible D match to TRBD2 (6 bases). The clonotype was recovered from a man younger than 35 in good health. Some clones in this sample may be carry-over from other donors' samples. The sample comprised memory CD4+ T cells from PBMCs. Subset denoted: CD45RA-negative fraction. The chain's CDR3 is CASSPRGERETQYF. CDR3 nucleotide sequence: TGTGCCAGCTCACCACGGGGGGAGCGAGAGACCCAGTACTTC.